Described below is a single TCR beta chain sequence and its context. This specimen comes from a study of control samples from healthy donors and cancer patients. Germline CDR1 reads LNHDA; CDR2 reads SQIVND (reference sequence). The CDR3 extends over 16 amino acids. With V trimmed by 5 bases and J by 3 bases, 9 bases remained unmatched. The assay was immunoSEQ multiplex PCR, and TCRdb's table has in-frame clones only and misses some. The profile covers around 50,000 clones, with 95% to 97% appearing a single time and approximately 1.9% taken by the ten largest. The source of this sequence is a woman in her 30s in good health. Specimen: blood. This chain connects TRBV19 to TRBJ2-3; TRBD1 agrees at 9 bases. The CDR3 nucleotides are TGTGCCAGTAGTCCCCTCCCGGGACAGGGTACAGATACGCAGTATTTT. Translated, it gives CASSPLPGQGTDTQYF.